Listed here is a single T cell receptor (beta chain). These data are taken from a study of blood T cell repertoires in COVID-19. Study-wide context: COVID-19 samples collected from the United States, Italy and Spain covered acute and convalescent phases. PBMCs, B-cell-depleted T cells, or T cells provided the cDNA or gDNA that made up the material.

Under the authors' procedure: How many nucleated cells were present was estimated from reference gene primer amplification. Produced via immunoSEQ multiplex PCR; TCRdb's table is partial and in-frame only. The DNA was the basis for D and trimming; V, J and clone size are from that table. The data hold 200,000 to 250,000 clones, with around 80% observed a single time. Germline V CDR1 and CDR2: SGHKS, YYEKEE (reference sequence). This CDR3 comprises 13 residues. V was shortened by 6 bases and J by 6 bases, with 15 bases between the two germline ends. The sequenced material came from peripheral blood. This clonotype was obtained from a man in his forties or fifties with active or convalescent COVID-19. The chain joins TRBV5-5 to TRBJ1-1, with D hard to call. This CDR3 is CASINSVASEAFF. DNA of the CDR3: TGTGCCAGCATCAACAGTGTGGCTTCTGAAGCTTTCTTT.